The 29 T cell receptor beta chains presented below share a single source sample, sequenced in a study of CD8 T cells in Susac syndrome. RNA in amounts of about 0.5 to 1 ug was reverse transcribed with random hexamers. TCRdb used MiXCR to reprocess the immunoSEQ multiplex PCR reads, holding one entry per CDR3 protein. The sample lists about 150,000 distinct CDR3 sequences, roughly 95% occurring once. Specimen: CD4+ T cells from PBMCs. The receptors were gathered from a human donor with Susac syndrome.

The chain carries TRBV3-1 and TRBJ1-1, with 8 bases aligning to TRBD1. The germline V gene has CDR1 LGHDT and CDR2 YNNKEL (reference sequence). The length of the CDR3 is 14 residues. Losses at the gene ends were 2 bases for V and 7 bases for J; bases not matched to a gene: 6. This CDR3 reads CASSQTRGQGEAFF. CDR3 DNA: TGTGCCAGCAGCCAAACCAGGGGGCAGGGTGAAGCTTTCTTT.

V and J are TRBV6-6 and TRBJ2-3, with 9 bases matching TRBD1. V lost 7 bases and J lost 5; bases outside the gene matches: 10. CDR1 is MNHNY, CDR2 SVGAGI, per germline (reference sequence). This CDR3 comprises 15 residues. CDR3 residues: CASTQTDRGKDTQYF. The DNA for the CDR3 is TGTGCCAGCACCCAAACTGACAGGGGGAAAGATACGCAGTATTTT.

The rearrangement links TRBV12-3 or TRBV12-4 to TRBJ1-6; D is ambiguous. The CDR3 covers 14 residues. The V and J ends lost 2 bases and 3 bases respectively, with 5 bases between them. DNA for the CDR3: TGTGCCAGCAGTTTAAACAGCTATAATTCACCCCTCCACTTT. This codes for CASSLNSYNSPLHF.

The chain links TRBV20-1 to TRBJ2-4, with 7 nucleotides matching TRBD2. The CDR3 has 12 residues. Germline CDR1 and CDR2: DFQATT and SNEGSKA (reference sequence). The J segment lost 0 bases and the V segment lost 8 bases, leaving 1 base of the junction unmatched. CDR3 in amino acids: CSWGGAKNIQYF. As DNA, the CDR3 is TGCAGTTGGGGGGGAGCCAAAAACATTCAGTACTTC.

The genes are TRBV6-5 and TRBJ2-5; unclear D gene. The germline gives CDR1 MNHEY, CDR2 SVGAGI. V lost 6 bases and J 5 bases, leaving 10 bases between the germline ends. There are 12 residues in the CDR3. CDR3 sequence (DNA): TGTGCCAGCAGCCACCCGGAGGAGACCCAGTACTTC. Protein product: CASSHPEETQYF.

J is TRBJ2-1 and V is TRBV5-1; 10 nucleotides match TRBD2. This CDR3 has 17 amino acids. Trimming at V came to 4 bases and at J to 9 bases, leaving 16 bases not matched to a gene. Germline V gene data show CDR1 as SGHRS and CDR2 as YFSETQ. CDR3: CASSPYTNSGGRGEQFF. CDR3 coding DNA: TGCGCCAGCAGCCCCTATACTAATAGCGGGGGGAGGGGTGAGCAGTTCTTC.

V is TRBV29-1 and J is TRBJ1-2; no definite D call. The CDR3 length is 14 residues. CDR1 SQVTM and CDR2 ANQGSEA come from the germline V gene. Trimming cost V 0 bases and J 1 base, with 9 bases left between them. In nucleotides, the CDR3 is TGCAGCGTTGAAGATCTGGGGTTTAACTATGGCTACACCTTC. Protein product: CSVEDLGFNYGYTF.

The chain recombines TRBV25-1 with TRBJ1-1; D might be TRBD1 (5 bases). CDR1 and CDR2 (germline): MGHDK, SYGVNS. V dropped 6 bases and J dropped 1 base, with 6 bases sitting between them. The CDR3 length is 12 residues. This chain's CDR3 is CASRQGNTEAFF. CDR3 DNA: TGTGCCAGCAGGCAGGGGAACACTGAAGCTTTCTTT.

This clonotype has only one observation. The genes are TRBV4-3 and TRBJ2-3, with TRBD1 matching over 9 bases. The germline gives CDR1 LGHNA, CDR2 YSLEER. The CDR3 is made up of 16 amino acids. Unmatched junction bases numbered 6, after V lost 0 bases and J lost 5 bases. The CDR3 region has the DNA TGCGCCAGCAGCCAAGACCCGGGACAGGGTGAAGATACGCAGTATTTT. Translating it yields CASSQDPGQGEDTQYF.

J is TRBJ1-6 and V is TRBV28; tentatively, D is TRBD1 (5 bases). V was clipped by 5 bases and J by 10 bases, with 18 bases between them. The CDR3 totals 15 residues. CDR1 and CDR2 from the germline V gene are MDHEN and SYDVKM. CDR3: CASSPPQGELSPLHF. The CDR3 nucleotides read TGTGCCAGCAGTCCTCCCCAGGGCGAATTATCACCCCTCCACTTT.

The J gene is TRBJ2-1, the V gene TRBV13; tentatively, D is TRBD2 (7 bases). CDR3 length: 15 amino acids. The V and J ends lost 3 bases and 4 bases respectively, with 13 bases between them. The germline V gene encodes CDR1 PRHDT and CDR2 FYEKMQ (reference sequence). Here the CDR3 reads CASSLFGGAYNEQFF. CDR3 nucleotides: TGTGCCAGCAGCTTGTTTGGGGGGGCGTACAATGAGCAGTTCTTC.

This clonotype was detected only once. The chain carries TRBV15 and TRBJ1-2; D unclear. The V and J ends lost 0 bases and 4 bases respectively, with 15 bases between them. There are 16 residues in the CDR3. Looked up from germline, CDR1 is LNHNV and CDR2 is YYDKDF (reference sequence). The CDR3 region has the DNA TGTGCCACCAGCAGAGATCAGCGGGCAGCGCGCTATGGCTACACCTTC. It translates to CATSRDQRAARYGYTF.

The chain combines TRBV27 with TRBJ2-3; 7 bases agree with TRBD1. The germline V gene has CDR1 MNHEY and CDR2 SMNVEV (reference sequence). The CDR3 is 15 amino acids. V was clipped by 3 bases and J by 1 base; unmatched bases: 4. As DNA, the CDR3 is TGTGCCAGCAGTTTGGGACAGCCCGGCACAGATACGCAGTATTTT. Translation: CASSLGQPGTDTQYF.

In its sample, this clonotype was seen once. The CDR3 coding sequence is TGCAGTGCTAACAGGGGAGACACCATATATTTT. Its translation is CSANRGDTIYF. The chain recombines TRBV20-1 with TRBJ1-3, with TRBD1 identical over 7 bases. V shed 4 bases and J 8 bases; nucleotides not matched to a gene: 2. CDR1 is DFQATT, CDR2 SNEGSKA, per germline (reference sequence). The CDR3 loop spans 11 amino acids.

This clonotype was seen more than once but under ten times. The rearrangement joins TRBV7-6 to TRBJ1-1; tentative D call: TRBD1 (5 bases). From germline, CDR1 is SGHVS and CDR2 FNYEAQ. V gave up 6 bases and J gave up 1 base, with 9 bases separating them. The CDR3 loop spans 13 amino acids. Here the CDR3 DNA reads TGTGCCAGCAGGCTACAGGAGAACACTGAAGCTTTCTTT. Its translation: CASRLQENTEAFF.

The chain recombines TRBV21-1 with TRBJ2-7. TRBV21-1 is described as a pseudogene. The CDR3 loop spans 13 amino acids. The CDR3 coding sequence is TGTGCCAGCACCGTTGGACGGAGCTACGAGCAGTACTTC. This codes for CASTVGRSYEQYF.

The chain employs TRBV2 and TRBJ1-1; D perhaps matches TRBD1 (6 bases). Germline values: CDR1 SNHLY, CDR2 FYNNEI. This CDR3 is built from 14 residues. Deletions cut 8 bases from V and 0 bases from J, with 13 bases between. CDR3 residues: CASRGRTVNTEAFF. CDR3 bases: TGTGCCAGCCGGGGACGGACAGTGAACACTGAAGCTTTCTTT.

The chain joins TRBV5-1 to TRBJ2-3; TRBD2 matches 12 bases. The CDR3 length is 15 residues. CDR1 is SGHRS and CDR2 is YFSETQ in the germline V gene. V shed 3 bases, J shed 5 bases, and the junction held 4 bases outside the gene matches. Here the CDR3 reads CASSSPGLAGDTQYF. CDR3 DNA sequence: TGCGCCAGCAGCTCACCGGGACTAGCGGGAGATACGCAGTATTTT.

The DNA of the CDR3 is TGTGCCAGCAGCTTCGAGATGGGCGAGCAGTACTTC. Residues: CASSFEMGEQYF. The V and J genes are TRBV5-6 and TRBJ2-7; D call uncertain. Trimming left V 2 bases short and J 6 bases short, with 9 bases between. Germline lookup yields CDR1 SGHDT and CDR2 YYEEEE. CDR3 size: 12 residues.

The chain combines TRBV5-4 with TRBJ1-2; a weak D match, TRBD1 (6 bases). Germline values: CDR1 SGHNT, CDR2 YYREEE (reference sequence). The CDR3 loop spans 17 amino acids. V gave up 4 bases and J gave up 4 bases, with 23 bases separating them. The CDR3 bases are TGTGCCAGCAGCCGCCCGAATGGACAGTATGGGCCCTATGGCTACACCTTC. Translated: CASSRPNGQYGPYGYTF.

V usage is TRBV10-3 and J usage is TRBJ1-2; a weak D match, TRBD1 (5 bases). CDR1 and CDR2 from the germline V gene are ENHRY and SYGVKD. This CDR3 is 15 amino acids long. V lost 4 bases and J lost 3, with 15 bases in between. The CDR3 DNA reads TGTGCCATCAGTGGGGGGGACGTTGGGGACTATGGCTACACCTTC. This encodes CAISGGDVGDYGYTF.

The chain couples TRBV9 to TRBJ2-7; 9 nucleotides align to TRBD1. The CDR3 is 13 residues long. V was pared by 3 bases and J by 3 bases, with 1 base of the junction left unmatched. Germline CDR1 and CDR2: SGDLS and YYNGEE. The CDR3 spells CASSEGQGYEQYF. Here the CDR3 DNA reads TGTGCCAGCAGCGAGGGACAGGGCTACGAGCAGTACTTC.

This rearrangement joins TRBV5-6 to TRBJ1-6; TRBD1 aligns across 8 bases. This CDR3 has 15 residues. Germline CDR1 reads SGHDT; CDR2 reads YYEEEE. The trim removed 5 bases at V and 9 bases at J, leaving 10 bases unmatched. This CDR3 reads CASRNSGGRFSPLHF. Here the CDR3 DNA reads TGTGCCAGCAGGAACTCAGGGGGCCGGTTTTCACCCCTCCACTTT.

This clonotype came up once. The gene calls are TRBV29-1 and TRBJ1-1; maybe TRBD1 (5 bases). Germline V gene sequence: CDR1 SQVTM, CDR2 ANQGSEA. Trimming cost V 6 bases and J 3 bases, with 14 bases left between them. The CDR3 totals 13 residues. The CDR3 nucleotides are TGCAGCGTGACTGGGGGAAGGGACACTGAAGCTTTCTTT. The encoded protein is CSVTGGRDTEAFF.

This rearrangement joins TRBV20-1 to TRBJ2-3; the D is unclear. Trimming stripped 2 bases from V and 2 bases from J, with 20 bases between. The germline V gene has CDR1 DFQATT and CDR2 SNEGSKA (reference sequence). This CDR3 contains 17 residues. The chain's CDR3 is CSARPSSLPGITDTQYF. The CDR3 DNA sequence: TGCAGTGCTAGACCGTCGAGCCTCCCTGGGATCACAGATACGCAGTATTTT.

The chain links TRBV6-6 to TRBJ2-7; no firm D call. Germline-derived CDR1 and CDR2 are MNHNY and SVGAGI (reference sequence). Trimming left V 3 bases short and J 2 bases short, with 8 bases between. There are 13 residues in the CDR3. CDR3 residues: CASSYSKPYEQYF. The CDR3 nucleotides read TGTGCCAGCAGTTATTCAAAACCCTACGAGCAGTACTTC.

This chain links TRBV6-6 with TRBJ1-5, with no clear D. CDR1 and CDR2 (germline): MNHNY, SVGAGI (reference sequence). V was cut by 5 bases and J by 9 bases, with 17 bases left in between. This CDR3 contains 14 residues. The CDR3 protein is CASSTTGNLWPQHF. The CDR3, as DNA: TGTGCCAGCAGTACCACCGGGAACCTTTGGCCCCAGCATTTT.

The chain recombines TRBV7-6 with TRBJ1-3, with D uncertain. CDR1 and CDR2 (germline): SGHVS, FNYEAQ. Trimming removed 2 bases at V and 3 bases at J, with 8 bases between. The CDR3 covers 14 residues. In DNA, the CDR3 is TGTGCCAGCAGCTTATTAGGTTTTGGAAACACCATATATTTT. This encodes CASSLLGFGNTIYF.

This clonotype was seen only a few times. V usage is TRBV28 and J usage is TRBJ1-5, with TRBD1 matching 8 bases. The V gene's germline CDR1 is MDHEN and CDR2 SYDVKM. The CDR3 totals 14 residues. Unmatched junction bases numbered 3, after V lost 4 bases and J lost 4 bases. The CDR3 loop is CASSSGGPNQPQHF. The CDR3 DNA sequence: TGTGCCAGCAGTTCAGGGGGCCCTAATCAGCCCCAGCATTTT.